Following are 10 T cell receptor beta chains from one sample sequenced in a study of Graves' ophthalmopathy and Graves' hyperthyroidism. Researchers took RNA transcripts and amplified TCR beta CDR3 regions from them. In the first round, RT-PCR was carried out with HTBI primers, and a multiplex PCR formed the second round. Each CDR3 protein is one row after TCRdb ran MiXCR on the multiplex PCR reads. This sample has 260,000 or so distinct CDR3 sequences, with around 50% found just once. The sequencing sample was made of peripheral blood. The receptor source for this set is an adult man with Graves' ophthalmopathy.

This clonotype turned up a few times. This chain links TRBV2 with TRBJ1-5, with unresolved D. The CDR3 contains 14 residues. V shed 1 base and J shed 5 bases, with 9 bases lying between them. Germline loops: CDR1 SNHLY, CDR2 FYNNEI. The CDR3 reads CASSEGGRYQPQHF. The DNA of the CDR3 is TGTGCCAGCAGTGAAGGTGGCAGATATCAGCCCCAGCATTTT.

This clonotype was counted a single time. The J gene is TRBJ2-5, the V gene TRBV10-3, with D possibly TRBD2 on 7 matching bases. This CDR3 region has 14 residues. CDR1 and CDR2 (germline): ENHRY, SYGVKD. V lost 6 bases to trimming and J lost 4 bases, with 15 bases between them. CDR3 loop: CAIRGGGQRETQYF. The DNA of the CDR3 is TGTGCCATCAGAGGGGGGGGCCAGCGAGAGACCCAGTACTTC.

The count of this clonotype is one. CDR3 bases: TGTGCCATCAGTGAATCAAAGACTAGCCTCGGGCAGTACTTC. Translated: CAISESKTSLGQYF. The chain combines TRBV10-3 with TRBJ2-7; 7 positions agree with TRBD2. The CDR3 contains 14 residues. Unmatched junction bases numbered 11, after V lost 3 bases and J lost 9 bases. CDR1 and CDR2 from the germline V gene are ENHRY and SYGVKD.

This clonotype turned up a few times. The chain couples TRBV11-2 to TRBJ1-2; D remains ambiguous. Germline V gene lookup returns CDR1 SGHAT and CDR2 FQNNGV. CDR3 length equals 13 residues. V was trimmed by 5 bases and J by 8 bases, leaving 15 bases between them. CDR3 sequence reads: CASSPAGGSGYTF. Here the CDR3 DNA reads TGTGCCAGCAGCCCCGCGGGAGGCTCCGGCTACACCTTC.

This clonotype was seen just once. The chain joins TRBV5-4 to TRBJ2-7, with 8 nucleotides matching TRBD1. The CDR3 consists of 15 residues. The germline gives CDR1 SGHNT, CDR2 YYREEE (reference sequence). V shed 4 bases and J 2 bases; nucleotides not matched to a gene: 8. The CDR3 DNA reads TGTGCCAGCAGCCAAGGGACAGGAACCACCTACGAGCAGTACTTC. This translates into CASSQGTGTTYEQYF.

This clonotype appeared once. The V call is TRBV2, the J call TRBJ2-2; unclear D gene. The CDR3 spans 12 residues. V shed 5 bases and J shed 7 bases, with 8 bases lying between them. Looked up from germline, CDR1 is SNHLY and CDR2 is FYNNEI. CDR3 bases: TGTGCCAGCAGTTTTATCCTCGGGGAGCTGTTTTTT. It yields the protein CASSFILGELFF.

The V gene is TRBV7-3, the J gene TRBJ2-2; the D gene could be TRBD1 or TRBD2 (5 bases each). Per germline, CDR1 SGHTA and CDR2 FQGTGA. The V gene lost 2 bases and the J gene lost 4 bases, with 14 bases spanning the gap. CDR3 length: 16 residues. CDR3 region: CASSLGTAATTGELFF. The CDR3 coding sequence is TGTGCCAGCAGCTTAGGGACCGCGGCGACCACCGGGGAGCTGTTTTTT.

In DNA form, the CDR3 reads TGTGCCAGCAGCCTTAGTAGGTGGGGCAAGAACACTGAAGCTTTCTTT. This sequence encodes CASSLSRWGKNTEAFF. The chain links TRBV9 to TRBJ1-1; possibly TRBD1 for D (5 bases). Germline lookup yields CDR1 SGDLS and CDR2 YYNGEE. This CDR3 is 16 amino acids long. V shed 4 bases and J shed 1 base, with 17 bases lying between them. The complete variable domain, with remaining parts taken from reference TRBV9 and TRBJ1-1, reads DSGVTQTPKHLITATGQRVTLRCSPRSGDLSVYWYQQSLDQGLQFLIQYYNGEERAKGNILERFSAQQFPDLHSELNLSSLELGDSALYFCASSLSRWGKNTEAFFGQGTRLTVV.

This clonotype showed up many times. The gene calls are TRBV2 and TRBJ2-2; D gene ambiguous. The CDR3 length is 10 residues. The germline V gene has CDR1 SNHLY and CDR2 FYNNEI. Trimming shortened V by 6 bases and J by 9 bases, and 5 bases separated the two germline ends. CDR3 residues: CASRFRELFF. In nucleotides, the CDR3 is TGTGCCAGCAGATTTCGGGAGCTGTTTTTT.

The genes are TRBV5-1 and TRBJ2-2; D is unresolved. This CDR3 is built from 14 residues. Trimming removed 0 bases from V and 3 bases from J, with 6 bases in between. Germline V gene lookup returns CDR1 SGHRS and CDR2 YFSETQ. CDR3 protein: CASSLGADTGELFF. The DNA of the CDR3 is TGCGCCAGCAGCTTGGGGGCTGACACCGGGGAGCTGTTTTTT. The variable domain in full, completed from reference TRBV5-1 and TRBJ2-2, reads KAGVTQTPRYLIKTRGQQVTLSCSPISGHRSVSWYQQTPGQGLQFLFEYFSETQRNKGNFPGRFSGRQFSNSRSEMNVSTLELGDSALYLCASSLGADTGELFFGEGSRLTVL.